A selection of T cell receptor beta chains follows, all from one sample in a study of CD8 T cells in ankylosing spondylitis. TCRdb recomputed calls from the 5' RACE reads with MiXCR, one row per CDR3 protein. This sample has approximately 500,000 distinct CDR3 sequences, with about 12% found just once. Sequenced sample: blood, either unsorted or a sorted T cell fraction (not recorded which). Source of these receptors: a male donor with ankylosing spondylitis. CDR3s include the opening cysteine and the closing phenylalanine or tryptophan. D genes are given only for firm matches. Where a row states a size, it is once, few, many or the class of an expanded clone; other rows omit it.

J: TRBJ2-5
size: few
V: TRBV5-1
D: NA
length: 13
CDR3: CASSLRLGETQYF
DNA: TGCGCCAGCAGCTTGAGGCTAGGGGAGACCCAGTACTTC

J: TRBJ2-6
size: few
V: TRBV5-6
D: NA
length: 17
CDR3: CASSHLLGDSGANVLTF
DNA: TGTGCCAGCAGCCACCTGCTTGGGGATTCCGGGGCCAACGTCCTGACTTTC

J: TRBJ1-1
size: few
V: TRBV7-9
D: NA
length: 15
CDR3: CASSLDLQGKAEAFF
DNA: TGTGCCAGCAGCTTGGATTTGCAGGGGAAGGCTGAAGCTTTCTTT

J: TRBJ1-2
size: few
V: TRBV5-1
D: NA
length: 16
CDR3: CASSFDPLTDGGGYTF
DNA: TGCGCCAGCAGCTTTGACCCCTTAACCGATGGGGGTGGCTACACCTTC

J: TRBJ1-1
size: many
V: TRBV12-3/TRBV12-4
D: TRBD1
length: 12
CDR3: CASNRDSTEAFF
DNA: TGTGCCAGCAATAGGGACAGCACTGAAGCTTTCTTT

J: TRBJ1-3
size: few
V: TRBV3-1
D: TRBD1
length: 15
CDR3: CASSRRQGYGNTIYF
DNA: TGTGCCAGCAGCCGAAGACAGGGGTATGGAAACACCATATATTTT

J: TRBJ2-1
size: NA
V: TRBV12-3/TRBV12-4
D: NA
length: 12
CDR3: CASSSPTLEQFF
DNA: TGTGCCAGCAGTTCTCCAACACTAGAGCAGTTCTTC

J: TRBJ2-7
size: NA
V: TRBV25-1
D: TRBD1
length: 14
CDR3: CASSSGQGTAEQYF
DNA: TGTGCCAGCAGCTCGGGACAGGGGACGGCCGAGCAGTACTTC

J: TRBJ1-1
size: few
V: TRBV10-3
D: TRBD1
length: 12
CDR3: CAIKRQGTEAFF
DNA: TGTGCCATCAAGAGACAGGGGACTGAAGCTTTCTTT

J: TRBJ1-5
size: many
V: TRBV12-3/TRBV12-4
D: TRBD1
length: 13
CDR3: CASRTGGNQPQHF
DNA: TGTGCCAGCAGGACAGGGGGCAATCAGCCCCAGCATTTT

J: TRBJ1-3
size: NA
V: TRBV3-1
D: NA
length: 14
CDR3: CASSPPGRGNTIYF
DNA: TGTGCCAGCAGCCCCCCGGGTAGAGGGAACACCATATATTTT

J: TRBJ1-4
size: NA
V: TRBV7-9
D: TRBD1
length: 15
CDR3: CASSPGQGRNEKLFF
DNA: TGTGCCAGCAGCCCCGGACAGGGAAGGAATGAAAAACTGTTTTTT

J: TRBJ2-3
size: NA
V: TRBV14
D: TRBD2
length: 16
CDR3: CASSQVGGRSRDTQYF
DNA: TGTGCCAGCAGCCAAGTTGGCGGGAGAAGTCGAGATACGCAGTATTTT

J: TRBJ2-1
size: few
V: TRBV7-8
D: NA
length: 16
CDR3: CASSLSLGGSYNEQFF
DNA: TGTGCCAGCAGCTTAAGCCTCGGTGGCTCCTACAATGAGCAGTTCTTC

J: TRBJ2-5
size: NA
V: TRBV3-1
D: TRBD2
length: 16
CDR3: CASSQGLGAGVLTQYF
DNA: TGTGCCAGCAGCCAGGGCCTTGGAGCGGGAGTATTGACCCAGTACTTC

J: TRBJ2-2
size: NA
V: TRBV10-2
D: NA
length: 16
CDR3: CASSPIGLPNTGELFF
DNA: TGCGCCAGCAGTCCGATTGGGCTCCCGAACACCGGGGAGCTGTTTTTT

J: TRBJ2-5
size: few
V: TRBV6-4
D: TRBD2
length: 15
CDR3: CASSEGTSAQETQYF
DNA: TGTGCCAGCAGTGAAGGGACTAGCGCTCAAGAGACCCAGTACTTC

J: TRBJ1-2
size: NA
V: TRBV6-1
D: TRBD1
length: 14
CDR3: CASSLRDRDYGYTF
DNA: TGTGCCAGCAGCCTTCGGGACAGGGACTATGGCTACACCTTC

J: TRBJ2-1
size: NA
V: TRBV7-9
D: TRBD1
length: 14
CDR3: CASSFVAQGNGQFF
DNA: TGTGCCAGCAGCTTCGTCGCACAGGGGAATGGGCAGTTCTTC

J: TRBJ1-1
size: NA
V: TRBV3-1
D: NA
length: 14
CDR3: CASCRRGGNTEAFF
DNA: TGTGCCAGCTGCCGAAGGGGTGGGAACACTGAAGCTTTCTTT

J: TRBJ2-3
size: NA
V: TRBV4-2
D: NA
length: 17
CDR3: CASSQLIAARGTDTQYF
DNA: TGTGCCAGCAGCCAATTAATAGCGGCGAGGGGCACAGATACGCAGTATTTT

J: TRBJ2-1
size: NA
V: TRBV7-6
D: TRBD2
length: 16
CDR3: CASSLVGGRESNEQFF
DNA: TGTGCCAGCAGCTTAGTGGGCGGGAGAGAAAGCAATGAGCAGTTCTTC

J: TRBJ2-1
size: NA
V: TRBV27
D: NA
length: 12
CDR3: CASSSAAGEQFF
DNA: TGTGCCAGCAGTTCAGCGGCGGGTGAGCAGTTCTTC

J: TRBJ2-1
size: few
V: TRBV7-2
D: NA
length: 13
CDR3: CASSPSPYNEQFF
DNA: TGTGCCAGCAGCCCCAGCCCCTACAATGAGCAGTTCTTC

J: TRBJ1-4
size: NA
V: TRBV15
D: NA
length: 15
CDR3: CATSTDPDGNEKLFF
DNA: TGTGCCACCAGCACGGACCCGGACGGTAATGAAAAACTGTTTTTT

J: TRBJ2-7
size: NA
V: TRBV5-5
D: NA
length: 13
CDR3: CASNRFGGNEQYF
DNA: TGTGCCAGCAACCGCTTTGGAGGAAACGAGCAGTACTTC

J: TRBJ2-2
size: few
V: TRBV28
D: NA
length: 16
CDR3: CASLKWAGGNTGELFF
DNA: TGTGCCAGCCTTAAATGGGCCGGGGGGAACACCGGGGAGCTGTTTTTT

J: TRBJ1-2
size: few
V: TRBV7-9
D: NA
length: 15
CDR3: CASSLGRGVPYGYTF
DNA: TGTGCCAGCAGCTTAGGACGTGGGGTTCCCTATGGCTACACCTTC

J: TRBJ1-3
size: few
V: TRBV12-3/TRBV12-4
D: TRBD1
length: 17
CDR3: CASSLVGTGDYGNTIYF
DNA: TGTGCCAGCAGTTTAGTTGGCACAGGGGATTACGGAAACACCATATATTTT

J: TRBJ2-7
size: NA
V: TRBV20-1
D: TRBD2
length: 13
CDR3: CSAPLAEIYEQYF
DNA: TGCAGTGCTCCACTAGCGGAGATCTACGAGCAGTACTTC

J: TRBJ1-2
size: NA
V: TRBV4-2
D: NA
length: 12
CDR3: CASSQDSRALGF
DNA: TGTGCCAGCAGCCAAGATTCGAGGGCTCTCGGCTTC

J: TRBJ2-7
size: many
V: TRBV12-3/TRBV12-4
D: NA
length: 12
CDR3: CASSRLSYEQYF
DNA: TGTGCCAGCAGCCGACTCTCCTACGAGCAGTACTTC

J: TRBJ1-6
size: NA
V: TRBV27
D: NA
length: 15
CDR3: CASSDLRSYNSPLHF
DNA: TGTGCCAGCAGTGATCTAAGGTCATATAATTCACCCCTCCACTTT

J: TRBJ1-1
size: NA
V: TRBV6-2/TRBV6-3
D: TRBD1
length: 12
CDR3: CASFQGASEAFF
DNA: TGTGCCAGCTTCCAGGGGGCGAGTGAAGCTTTCTTT

J: TRBJ1-1
size: NA
V: TRBV3-1
D: NA
length: 14
CDR3: CASSSGLDGTEAFF
DNA: TGTGCCAGCAGCTCAGGACTGGATGGCACTGAAGCTTTCTTT

J: TRBJ2-5
size: NA
V: TRBV15
D: TRBD1
length: 14
CDR3: CATSRDRVQETQYF
DNA: TGTGCCACCAGCAGGGACAGGGTGCAAGAGACCCAGTACTTC

J: TRBJ2-3
size: few
V: TRBV5-1
D: NA
length: 14
CDR3: CASSLEQAGDTQYF
DNA: TGCGCCAGCAGCTTGGAACAGGCCGGGGATACGCAGTATTTT

J: TRBJ2-3
size: NA
V: TRBV5-5
D: NA
length: 14
CDR3: CASSLDYYTDTQYF
DNA: TGTGCCAGCAGCCTAGACTACTACACAGATACGCAGTATTTT

J: TRBJ2-7
size: NA
V: TRBV28
D: TRBD1
length: 13
CDR3: CASSPTGGGEQYF
DNA: TGTGCCAGCAGTCCCACAGGGGGCGGCGAGCAGTACTTC

J: TRBJ2-3
size: few
V: TRBV5-1
D: TRBD1
length: 15
CDR3: CASSSTGAYTDTQYF
DNA: TGCGCCAGCAGCTCGACAGGGGCTTACACAGATACGCAGTATTTT

J: TRBJ1-2
size: NA
V: TRBV3-1
D: NA
length: 14
CDR3: CASSQGVTYRDYTF
DNA: TGTGCCAGCAGCCAAGGTGTCACCTACAGAGACTACACCTTC

J: TRBJ2-1
size: many
V: TRBV20-1
D: TRBD2
length: 16
CDR3: CSASRGLAGPYNEQFF
DNA: TGCAGTGCTAGTAGAGGACTAGCGGGGCCGTACAATGAGCAGTTCTTC

J: TRBJ1-1
size: few
V: TRBV2
D: NA
length: 13
CDR3: CASTAWFDTEAFF
DNA: TGTGCCAGCACCGCCTGGTTTGACACTGAAGCTTTCTTT

J: TRBJ2-3
size: few
V: TRBV4-1
D: NA
length: 15
CDR3: CASSLQTRPTDTQYF
DNA: TGCGCCAGCAGCCTCCAGACTAGGCCGACAGATACGCAGTATTTT

J: TRBJ2-3
size: few
V: TRBV24-1
D: TRBD2
length: 15
CDR3: CATSDSGSGSDTQYF
DNA: TGTGCCACCAGTGACAGCGGGAGTGGGTCAGATACGCAGTATTTT

J: TRBJ2-3
size: few
V: TRBV12-3/TRBV12-4
D: TRBD1
length: 15
CDR3: CASSQRGRGTDTQYF
DNA: TGTGCCAGCAGCCAAAGGGGGCGCGGTACAGATACGCAGTATTTT